This T cell receptor (beta chain) is drawn from a study of blood T cell repertoires in COVID-19 (dated by TCRdb to the early 2020s). About the investigation overall: Samples covering the acute and convalescent phases of COVID-19 were provided by collaborators in the United States, Italy and Spain. Where HLA class I and class II types were available, the types were taken from metadata supplied by the sample provider, not from assay-based typing. Samples came from the ongoing ImmuneRACE study (first 160 participants) plus 1,254 subjects from 6 global collaborators. Subjects who had been exposed to COVID-19, were actively infected with it, or had recovered from it provided the deeply sampled blood TCRbeta repertoires that made up the dataset. The repertoires were released in a freely available public database meant as a resource for research on the immune response to SARS-CoV-2. The material from the prospective study consisted of cDNA or gDNA derived from T cells, B-cell-depleted T cells, or PBMCs. The sample metadata nearly always contained a de-identified subject ID, COVID-19 status, age in years and sex.

Participants in the prospective study were enrolled through a virtual design, were aged about 18 to 100 years, and lived in roughly 25 United States geographic areas. In the prospective study, cohorts were assigned on the basis of participant-reported clinical history obtained from a screening survey and a study questionnaire. Recovered participants in ImmuneRACE Cohort 3 were defined by two consecutive negative NP/OP PCR tests, clearance by a healthcare professional, or resolution of symptoms. In the prospective study, mobile phlebotomists collected whole blood, serum and a nasopharyngeal or oropharyngeal swab from each participant. Additional blood draws and questionnaires over an approximately 2-month period could optionally be provided by prospective study participants. Prospective study blood samples were shipped either frozen or at room temperature before DNA extraction. TCRbeta CDR3 regions were amplified from genomic DNA by means of the immunoSEQ Assay, a bias-controlled multiplex PCR. The paper's processing steps were these. Within the assay, amplification of reference gene primers was used to estimate how many nucleated cells each sample contained. To quantify the absolute abundance of each unique TCRbeta CDR3 rearrangement, sequence reads were collapsed and filtered. For each sample, productive Simpson clonality was calculated by taking the square root of Simpson's diversity index across productive rearrangements. Not all clones reach the TCRdb copy of this immuneACCESS table, which keeps in-frame sequences only. Checked studies attribute under half of the gap to unresolved V genes and leave the rest unexplained. That table is the source of V, J and clone size, and D and trimming were worked out from the DNA. The sample data list around 260,000 clones, and 80% to 95% of these were observed just once. The ten largest clones represent 1% to 1.3% of the sample.

CDR1 MGHRA and CDR2 YSYEKL were looked up in the germline V gene. Trimming takes 1 base off V and 10 bases off J; junction bases not matched to a gene: 6. The CDR3 has 14 amino acids, counting the end cysteine and phenylalanine. Left in the record is the CDR3 DNA by itself, 42 bases read in frame from the first base. General study outcomes and caveats: Clinical and demographic metadata were provided uncurated, with the amount varying by source and participant.

Of note for this clone: It lacks a known antigen. It has no much larger one-base neighbor in the sample; base qualities were not kept.

The rearrangement joined TRBV4-1 to TRBJ2-1, and TRBD2 aligns with 8 junction nucleotides. This receptor was obtained from a woman in her 30s who had recovered from COVID-19. Source material: PBMCs or T cells enriched from blood (not recorded which). The CDR3 here reads CASSQAVLAVEQFF. Read as DNA, the sequence is TGCGCCAGCAGCCAAGCGGTACTAGCGGTCGAGCAGTTCTTC.